Here is one TCR beta chain with its context. Its specificity is not known. This entry comes from a study of cytomegalovirus exposure and HLA in healthy donors. Findings and caveats of the study: TCR association rates varied by HLA locus in a later analysis, with DRB1 highest and HLA-C lowest.

60 Vbeta and 13 Jbeta primers were used in PCR. In the authors' workflow: Around 80 million unique TCR beta chains, roughly 11 million of them shared, were counted by a later analysis. The repertoire was sequenced with immunoSEQ multiplex PCR; TCRdb's copy has only in-frame clones and lacks some. V, J and clone size are those of that table, while D and trimming were read from the DNA. In the table there are roughly 200,000 clones, 65% to 90% of which are singletons. CDR1 and CDR2 from the germline V gene are MDHEN and SYDVKM. V was cut by 2 bases and J by 1 base, with 11 bases left in between. The CDR3 spans 15 residues.

The V and J genes are TRBV28 and TRBJ1-1; D is uncertain. This TCR was recovered from a woman aged 25 to 45 in good health and CMV-seronegative. The specimen sequenced was PBMCs. The CDR3 DNA reads as TGTGCCAGCAGTTTAGGTGGACTCGGGAACACTGAAGCTTTCTTT. Translated, it gives CASSLGGLGNTEAFF.